This entry concerns a single T cell receptor (beta chain). Use of 60 Vbeta and 13 Jbeta primers characterized the PCR. Measured with immunoSEQ multiplex PCR; TCRdb has only the in-frame clones, and not every one. The sample consists of 100,000 to 150,000 clones, approximately 74% of them appearing once. This entry is derived from a study of cytomegalovirus exposure and HLA in healthy donors. CDR3 length equals 14 residues. Trimming at V came to 4 bases and at J to 3 bases, leaving 2 bases not matched to a gene. Germline lookup yields CDR1 LNHDA and CDR2 SQIVND (reference sequence). The chain couples TRBV19 to TRBJ1-2, with 10 bases aligning to TRBD1. The sequenced sample was PBMCs. The clonotype originates from a male donor in good health and CMV-seronegative. This CDR3 is CASSKGTGDYGYTF. Written as DNA, the CDR3 is TGTGCCAGTAGTAAGGGGACAGGGGACTATGGCTACACCTTC.